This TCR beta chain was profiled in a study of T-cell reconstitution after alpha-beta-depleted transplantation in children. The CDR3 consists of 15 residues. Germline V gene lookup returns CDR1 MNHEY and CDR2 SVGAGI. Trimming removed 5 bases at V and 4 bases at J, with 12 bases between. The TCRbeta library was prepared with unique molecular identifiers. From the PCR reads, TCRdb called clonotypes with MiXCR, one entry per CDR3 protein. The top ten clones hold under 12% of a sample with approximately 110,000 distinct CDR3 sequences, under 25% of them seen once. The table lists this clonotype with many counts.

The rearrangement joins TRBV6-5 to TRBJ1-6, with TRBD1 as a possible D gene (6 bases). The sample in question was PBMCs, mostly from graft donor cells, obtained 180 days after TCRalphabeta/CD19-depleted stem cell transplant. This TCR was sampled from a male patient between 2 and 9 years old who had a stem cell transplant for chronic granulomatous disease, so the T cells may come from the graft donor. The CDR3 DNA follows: TGTGCCAGCAGTCCGGTAGGGGGATATAATTCACCCCTCCACTTT. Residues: CASSPVGGYNSPLHF.